This TCR beta chain is from a study of cytotoxic CD8 clonotypes in ibrutinib-treated CLL. Study information: Across samples, productive templates numbered a few hundred thousand and productive rearrangements reached roughly 98,000 on average. Study-level findings and limits: Public clonotypes showed up rarely, and on treatment they shrank or held steady. Clonality at baseline surpassed age-matched healthy donors and tracked circulating CD8+ T-cell counts.

Worth noting for this clone: The antigen is undetermined.

Looked up from germline, CDR1 is SGHNT and CDR2 is YYREEE (reference sequence). Trimming removed 3 bases from V and 4 bases from J, with 10 bases in between. CDR3 length equals 14 residues. Data came from immunoSEQ multiplex PCR; TCRdb stores just in-frame clones and leaves some out. The sample yields roughly 23,000 clones, under 80% seen once. This receptor was obtained from a human donor with chronic lymphocytic leukemia. The V gene is TRBV5-4, the J gene TRBJ2-2; D may correspond to TRBD1 or TRBD2 (6 bases each). The sequenced sample was PBMCs, obtained before ibrutinib treatment. CDR3 amino acids: CASSWGAVTGELFF. CDR3 nucleotide sequence: TGTGCCAGCAGCTGGGGGGCAGTCACCGGGGAGCTGTTTTTT.